This T cell receptor (beta chain) was retrieved from a study of persistence of HIV-infected CD4 T cells. This was the immunoSEQ version 4 assay in survey mode. The assay was immunoSEQ multiplex PCR, and TCRdb's table has in-frame clones only and misses some. This sample has 10,000 or so clones, with more than 70% found just once. Cells were stimulated with overlapping HIV-1 Gag 15-mer peptides. Responding CD4+ T cells were sorted by upregulation of both CD40 ligand and CD69. Plasma HIV-1 RNA stayed below 50 copies/mL for at least 4 years. This clone was counted between two and nine times. Its target is unknown. Trimming removed 2 bases from V and 9 bases from J; junction bases left unmatched: 6. CDR1 is SNHLY and CDR2 is FYNNEI in the germline V gene. The CDR3 loop spans 13 amino acids. Study-wide results and caveats: Antigen-responding cells were enriched for degenerate expanded CDR3beta sequences. Compared with CD3/CD28-stimulated cells, CMV- and Gag-responding cells showed lower TCRbeta richness.

Sequences were derived from CD4+ T cells sorted from PBMCs after roughly 20-hour stimulation, sampled from a patient who received antiretroviral therapy. The chain combines TRBV2 with TRBJ1-1; 7 bases agree with TRBD1. The receptor was derived from an adult woman with HIV who was CMV-seropositive. The CDR3 reads CASSEMAGGKAFF. As DNA, the CDR3 is TGTGCCAGCAGTGAAATGGCAGGGGGTAAAGCTTTCTTT.